The source of this T cell receptor beta chain is a study of blood T cells in healthy people across ages. Background on the study: Template switching picked up about one barcoded beta molecule for each two T cells. Study conclusions and caveats: Underestimates were what the diversity estimates from one million T cells were considered to be.

Next came a second PCR, run for about 7 to 12 cycles, which used a sample-barcoded 5' primer along with a J-beta primer mix. A single record per CDR3 protein comes from TCRdb applying MiXCR to the 5' RACE reads. This sample has hundreds of thousands of distinct CDR3 sequences; around 21% occur once, and the top ten carry roughly 3.4%. Per individual sample, total RNA of at least 5 micrograms was extracted. This clonotype was observed a handful of times. Its specificity is not known. V was trimmed by 6 bases and J by 0 bases, leaving 13 bases between them. This CDR3 is 14 amino acids long. Germline V gene data show CDR1 as DFQATT and CDR2 as SNEGSKA (reference sequence).

The sequence was obtained from an older man in good health. The specimen sequenced was blood. This sequence joins TRBV20-1 and TRBJ2-3; D unclear. CDR3 DNA sequence: TGCAGTGCCCCCCTTAGGACGAGCACAGATACGCAGTATTTT. Translation: CSAPLRTSTDTQYF.